The T cell receptor beta chain under discussion was sequenced for a study of tumour-infiltrating T cells in Burkitt lymphoma. Study information: This cohort included all epidemiological subtypes of Burkitt lymphoma. Productive clonality predicted overall and progression-free survival.

Clones were read by immunoSEQ multiplex PCR, and TCRdb kept only the in-frame ones, dropping some. The sample shows approximately 1,600 clones, about two fifths of them seen only once. V was shortened by 2 bases and J by 4 bases, with 6 bases between the two germline ends. The V gene's germline CDR1 is SGHTA and CDR2 FQGNSA. The CDR3 extends over 12 amino acids. The rearrangement uses TRBV7-2 and TRBJ2-7, with a weak D call TRBD1 (5 bases). The clonotype originates from a human donor with Burkitt lymphoma. The sample taken for sequencing was tumor tissue. CDR3 residues: CASSLRGYEQYF. CDR3 DNA: TGTGCCAGCAGCTTAAGGGGATACGAGCAGTACTTC.